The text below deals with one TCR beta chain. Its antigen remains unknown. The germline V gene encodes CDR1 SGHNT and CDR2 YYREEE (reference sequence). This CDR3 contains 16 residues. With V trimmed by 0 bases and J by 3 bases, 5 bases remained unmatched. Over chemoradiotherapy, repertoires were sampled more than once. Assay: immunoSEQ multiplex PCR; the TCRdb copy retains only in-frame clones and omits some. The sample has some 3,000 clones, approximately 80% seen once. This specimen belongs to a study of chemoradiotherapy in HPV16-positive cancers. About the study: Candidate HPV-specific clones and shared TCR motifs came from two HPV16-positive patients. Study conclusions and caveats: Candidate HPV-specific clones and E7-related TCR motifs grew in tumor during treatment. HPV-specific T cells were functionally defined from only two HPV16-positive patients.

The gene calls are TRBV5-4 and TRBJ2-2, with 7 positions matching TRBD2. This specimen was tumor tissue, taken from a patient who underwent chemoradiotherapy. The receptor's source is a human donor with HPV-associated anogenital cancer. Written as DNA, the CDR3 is TGTGCCAGCAGCTTGGGTGCTAGCGGTCACACCGGGGAGCTGTTTTTT. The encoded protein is CASSLGASGHTGELFF. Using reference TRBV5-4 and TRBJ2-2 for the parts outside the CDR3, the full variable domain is ETGVTQSPTHLIKTRGQQVTLRCSSQSGHNTVSWYQQALGQGPQFIFQYYREEENGRGNFPPRFSGLQFPNYSSELNVNALELDDSALYLCASSLGASGHTGELFFGEGSRLTVL.